This T cell receptor beta chain was captured in a study of CD8+ T cells in alopecia areata. Sorting of PBMCs yielded the CD4+ and CD8+ T cells. Extracted RNA was reverse transcribed, and the resulting cDNA served as sequencing template. Only in-frame clones appear in the TCRdb table, and some are missing; sequencing was by immunoSEQ multiplex PCR. The sample lists roughly 150,000 clones; less than 65% were seen once. About this clone itself: One end of the junction varies from germline; a read error may be responsible.

Sequenced here: CD8+ T cells sorted from blood, sampled at week 0. This receptor was identified in a human donor with alopecia areata.

CDR3 sequence reads: CSVKDSFYEQYF. The CDR3 nucleotides read TGCAGCGTTAAAGACAGTTTCTACGAGCAGTACTTC. This sequence joins TRBV29-1 and TRBJ2-7; tentative D call: TRBD1 (5 bases). The CDR3 has 12 residues. Per germline, CDR1 SQVTM and CDR2 ANQGSEA.